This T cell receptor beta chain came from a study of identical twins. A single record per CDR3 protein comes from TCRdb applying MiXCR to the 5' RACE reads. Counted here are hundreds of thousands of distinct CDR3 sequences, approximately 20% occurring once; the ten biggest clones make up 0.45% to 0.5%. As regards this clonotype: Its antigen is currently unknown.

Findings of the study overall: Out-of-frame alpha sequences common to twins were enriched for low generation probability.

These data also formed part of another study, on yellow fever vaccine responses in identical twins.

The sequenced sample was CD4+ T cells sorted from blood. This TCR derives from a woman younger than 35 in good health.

The CDR3 sequence: CASSPYGTNTGELFF. The CDR3 DNA follows: TGTGCCAGCTCACCATACGGGACGAACACCGGGGAGCTGTTTTTT. The chain uses TRBV18 and TRBJ2-2; TRBD2 might be the D (5 bases). V lost 2 bases to trimming and J lost 0 bases, with 7 bases between them. The CDR3 has 15 residues. Per germline, CDR1 KGHSH and CDR2 LQKENI.